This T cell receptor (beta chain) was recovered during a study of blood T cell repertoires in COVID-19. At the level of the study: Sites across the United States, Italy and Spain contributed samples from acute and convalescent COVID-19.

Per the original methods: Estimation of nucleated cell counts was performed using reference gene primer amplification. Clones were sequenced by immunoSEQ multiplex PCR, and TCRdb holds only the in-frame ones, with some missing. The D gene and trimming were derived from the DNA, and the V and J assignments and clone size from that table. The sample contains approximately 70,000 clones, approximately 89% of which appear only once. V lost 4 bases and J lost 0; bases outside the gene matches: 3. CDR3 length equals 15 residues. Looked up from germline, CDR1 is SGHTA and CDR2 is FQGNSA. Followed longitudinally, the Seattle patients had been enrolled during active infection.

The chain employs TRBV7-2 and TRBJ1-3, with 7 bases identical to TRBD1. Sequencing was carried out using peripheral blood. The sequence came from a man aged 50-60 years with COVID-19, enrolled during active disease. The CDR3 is CASSSQGGSGNTIYF. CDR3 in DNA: TGTGCCAGCAGCTCCCAGGGGGGCTCTGGAAACACCATATATTTT.